This T cell receptor (beta chain) was sequenced for a study of neurological immune-mediated disorders. A 10-nucleotide random UMI tagged transcripts in template-switch 5'RACE cDNA synthesis. Over 170 million TCR-beta sequences from 15-18 subjects were obtained in each sequencing run. TCRdb re-analysed the 5' RACE reads in MiXCR, keeping a single row per CDR3 protein. The repertoire includes about 79,000 distinct CDR3 sequences, 11% to 15% of them detected once, and 6.5% to 8% sits in the top ten. Unsorted libraries were prepared from 2 million PBMCs that had been stored at -80 C. Per germline, CDR1 SEHNR and CDR2 FQNEAQ (reference sequence). The ends were cut back, 2 bases at V and 1 base at J, with 20 bases in the middle. This CDR3 contains 18 residues. This clonotype was detected many times.

Sample: PBMCs. The J gene is TRBJ2-5, the V gene TRBV7-9, with TRBD1 as a possible D gene (6 bases). This receptor was obtained from a woman aged 45-59 years in good health. Here the CDR3 reads CASSLYRWQGTLQETQYF. The CDR3 region has the DNA TGTGCCAGCAGCTTATATCGGTGGCAGGGGACGCTCCAAGAGACCCAGTACTTC.